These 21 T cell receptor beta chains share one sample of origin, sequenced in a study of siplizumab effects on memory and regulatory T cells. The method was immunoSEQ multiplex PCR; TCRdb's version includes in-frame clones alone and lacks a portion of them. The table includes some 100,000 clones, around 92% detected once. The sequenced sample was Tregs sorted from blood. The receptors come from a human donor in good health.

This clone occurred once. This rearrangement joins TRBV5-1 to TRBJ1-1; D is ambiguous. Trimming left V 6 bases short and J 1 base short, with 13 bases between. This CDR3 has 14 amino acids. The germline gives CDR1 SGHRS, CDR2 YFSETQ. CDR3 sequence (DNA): TGCGCCAGCAACCAAGGCAGCCCGAACACTGAAGCTTTCTTT. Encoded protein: CASNQGSPNTEAFF.

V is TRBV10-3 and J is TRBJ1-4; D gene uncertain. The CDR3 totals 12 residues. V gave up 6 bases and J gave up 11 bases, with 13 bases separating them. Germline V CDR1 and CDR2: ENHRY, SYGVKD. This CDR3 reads CAIRPELGKLFF. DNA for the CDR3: TGTGCCATCAGACCCGAATTAGGGAAACTGTTTTTT.

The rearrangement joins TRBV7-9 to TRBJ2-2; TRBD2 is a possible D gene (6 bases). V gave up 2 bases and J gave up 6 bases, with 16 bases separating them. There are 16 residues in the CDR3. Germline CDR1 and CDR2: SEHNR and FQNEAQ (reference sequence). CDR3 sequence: CASSLSPGVVSGELFF. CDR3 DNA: TGTGCCAGCAGCTTATCCCCGGGAGTTGTGTCCGGGGAGCTGTTTTTT.

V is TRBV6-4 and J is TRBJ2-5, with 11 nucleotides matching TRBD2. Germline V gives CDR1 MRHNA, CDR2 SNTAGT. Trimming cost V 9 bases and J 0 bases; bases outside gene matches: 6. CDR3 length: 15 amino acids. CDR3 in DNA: TGTGCCAGTCCGCCGGGACTAGCGGACCAAGAGACCCAGTACTTC. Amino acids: CASPPGLADQETQYF.

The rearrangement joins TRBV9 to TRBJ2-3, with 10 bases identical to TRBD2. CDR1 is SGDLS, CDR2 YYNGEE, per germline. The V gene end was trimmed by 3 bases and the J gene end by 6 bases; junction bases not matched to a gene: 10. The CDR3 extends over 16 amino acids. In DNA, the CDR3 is TGTGCCAGCAGCGGGCGGGGTAGCGGGAGGATTGATACGCAGTATTTT. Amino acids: CASSGRGSGRIDTQYF.

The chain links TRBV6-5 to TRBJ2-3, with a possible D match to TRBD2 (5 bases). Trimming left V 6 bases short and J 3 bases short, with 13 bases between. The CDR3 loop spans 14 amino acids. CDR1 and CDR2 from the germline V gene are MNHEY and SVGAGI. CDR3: CASRLGLLTDTQYF. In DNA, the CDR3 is TGTGCCAGCAGACTAGGACTTTTAACAGATACGCAGTATTTT.

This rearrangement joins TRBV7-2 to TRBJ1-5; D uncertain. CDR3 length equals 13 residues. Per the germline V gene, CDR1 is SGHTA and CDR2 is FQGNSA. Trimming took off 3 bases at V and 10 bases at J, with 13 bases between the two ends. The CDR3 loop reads CASSFDGLKPQHF. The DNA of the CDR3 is TGTGCCAGCAGCTTTGATGGTCTCAAACCCCAGCATTTT. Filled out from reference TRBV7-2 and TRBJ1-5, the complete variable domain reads GAGVSQSPSNKVTEKGKDVELRCDPISGHTALYWYRQSLGQGLEFLIYFQGNSAPDKSGLPSDRFSAERTGGSVSTLTIQRTQQEDSAVYLCASSFDGLKPQHFGDGTRLSIL.

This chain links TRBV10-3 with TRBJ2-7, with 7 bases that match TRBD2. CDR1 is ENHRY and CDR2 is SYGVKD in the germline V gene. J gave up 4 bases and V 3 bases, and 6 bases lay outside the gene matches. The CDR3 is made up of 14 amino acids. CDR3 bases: TGTGCCATCAGTGATGGGGGAGGGTTGTACGAGCAGTACTTC. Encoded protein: CAISDGGGLYEQYF.

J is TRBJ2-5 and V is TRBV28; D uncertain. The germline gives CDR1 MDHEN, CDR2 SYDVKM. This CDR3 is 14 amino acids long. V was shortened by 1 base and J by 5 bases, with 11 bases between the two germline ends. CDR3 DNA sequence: TGTGCCAGCAGTTTATCGGGTCGGATCGAGACCCAGTACTTC. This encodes CASSLSGRIETQYF.

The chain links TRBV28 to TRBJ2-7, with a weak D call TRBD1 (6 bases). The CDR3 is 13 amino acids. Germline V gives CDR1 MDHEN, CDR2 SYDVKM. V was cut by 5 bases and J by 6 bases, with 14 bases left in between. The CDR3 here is CASSTGTLSEQYF. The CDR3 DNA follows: TGTGCCAGCAGTACAGGGACCCTCTCCGAGCAGTACTTC.

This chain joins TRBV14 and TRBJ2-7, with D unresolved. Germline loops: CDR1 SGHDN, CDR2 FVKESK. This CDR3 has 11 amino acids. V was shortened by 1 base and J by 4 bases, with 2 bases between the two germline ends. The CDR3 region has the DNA TGTGCCAGCAGCCAAGTTTACGAGCAGTACTTC. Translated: CASSQVYEQYF.

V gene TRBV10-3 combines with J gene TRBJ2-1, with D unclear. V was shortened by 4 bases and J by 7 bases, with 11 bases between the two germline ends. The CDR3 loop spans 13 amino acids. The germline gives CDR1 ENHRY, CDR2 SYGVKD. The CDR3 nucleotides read TGTGCCATCAGTGCCGATGCACAAAATGAGCAGTTCTTC. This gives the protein CAISADAQNEQFF.

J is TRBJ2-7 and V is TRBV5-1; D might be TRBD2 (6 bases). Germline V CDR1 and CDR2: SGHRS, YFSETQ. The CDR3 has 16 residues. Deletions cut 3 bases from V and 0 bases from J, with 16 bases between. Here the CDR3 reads CASSYYRLGNSYEQYF. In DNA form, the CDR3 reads TGCGCCAGCAGCTATTATCGACTAGGCAACTCCTACGAGCAGTACTTC. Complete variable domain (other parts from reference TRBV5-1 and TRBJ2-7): KAGVTQTPRYLIKTRGQQVTLSCSPISGHRSVSWYQQTPGQGLQFLFEYFSETQRNKGNFPGRFSGRQFSNSRSEMNVSTLELGDSALYLCASSYYRLGNSYEQYFGPGTRLTVT.

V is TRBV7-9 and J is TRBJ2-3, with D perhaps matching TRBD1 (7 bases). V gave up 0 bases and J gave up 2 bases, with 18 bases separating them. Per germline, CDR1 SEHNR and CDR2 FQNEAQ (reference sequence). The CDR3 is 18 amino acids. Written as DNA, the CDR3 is TGTGCCAGCAGCTTAGCGCTCGGAGGGACAGCAATCACAGATACGCAGTATTTT. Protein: CASSLALGGTAITDTQYF.

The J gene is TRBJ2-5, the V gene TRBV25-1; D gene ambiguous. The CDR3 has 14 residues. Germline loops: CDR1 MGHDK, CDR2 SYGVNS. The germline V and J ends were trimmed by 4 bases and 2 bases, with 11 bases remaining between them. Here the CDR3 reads CASSGPSGQETQYF. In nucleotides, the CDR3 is TGTGCCAGCAGTGGCCCATCCGGACAAGAGACCCAGTACTTC.

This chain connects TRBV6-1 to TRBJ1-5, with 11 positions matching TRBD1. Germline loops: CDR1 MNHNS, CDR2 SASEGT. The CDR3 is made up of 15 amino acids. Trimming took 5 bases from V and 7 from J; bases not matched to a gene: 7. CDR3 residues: CASSFTGDRGQPQHF. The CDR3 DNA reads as TGTGCCAGCAGTTTCACCGGGGACAGGGGGCAGCCCCAGCATTTT.

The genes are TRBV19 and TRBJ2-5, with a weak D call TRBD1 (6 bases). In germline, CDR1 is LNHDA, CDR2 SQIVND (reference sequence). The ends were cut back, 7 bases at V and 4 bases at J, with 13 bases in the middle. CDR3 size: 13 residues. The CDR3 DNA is TGTGCCAGTACTAGACAGGCAGGAGAGACCCAGTACTTC. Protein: CASTRQAGETQYF.

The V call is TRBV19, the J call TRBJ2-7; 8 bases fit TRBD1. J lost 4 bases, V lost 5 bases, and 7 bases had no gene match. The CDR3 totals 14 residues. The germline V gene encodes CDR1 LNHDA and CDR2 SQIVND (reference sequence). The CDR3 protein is CASSGRTGSYEQYF. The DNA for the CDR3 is TGTGCCAGTAGTGGCAGGACAGGGAGTTACGAGCAGTACTTC.

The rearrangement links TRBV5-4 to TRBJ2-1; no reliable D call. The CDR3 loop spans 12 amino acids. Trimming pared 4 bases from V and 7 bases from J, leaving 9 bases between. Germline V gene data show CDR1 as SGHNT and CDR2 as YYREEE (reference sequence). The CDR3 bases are TGTGCCAGCAGCGCTTCGAGGAATGAGCAGTTCTTC. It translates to CASSASRNEQFF.

CDR3 amino acids: CASSLDRGGTEAFF. CDR3 nucleotide sequence: TGTGCCAGCAGCCTCGACAGGGGGGGCACTGAAGCTTTCTTT. V usage is TRBV16 and J usage is TRBJ1-1; 9 bases line up with TRBD1. This CDR3 is built from 14 residues. The trim removed 4 bases at V and 4 bases at J, leaving 4 bases unmatched. CDR1 and CDR2 (germline): KGHSY, FQNENV.

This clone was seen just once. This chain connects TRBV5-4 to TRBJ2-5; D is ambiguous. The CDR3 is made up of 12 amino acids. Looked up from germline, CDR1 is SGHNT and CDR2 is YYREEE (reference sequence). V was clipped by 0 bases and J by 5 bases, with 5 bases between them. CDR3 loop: CASSLAGETQYF. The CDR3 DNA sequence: TGTGCCAGCAGCTTGGCCGGGGAGACCCAGTACTTC.